This passage covers 8 T cell receptor beta chains from one sample sequenced in a study of shared clonotypes between healthy human individuals. Assay: immunoSEQ multiplex PCR; the TCRdb copy retains only in-frame clones and omits some. The table shows about 1 million clones, with about 77% occurring only once. The sample was memory CD4+ T cells sorted from blood. The sample's subset: CD45RA-negative fraction. The receptor source for this set is a man in his late teens or twenties in good health.

The gene calls are TRBV5-1 and TRBJ2-1; 13 nucleotides agree with TRBD2. The CDR3 spans 20 residues. Germline assignment: CDR1 SGHRS and CDR2 YFSETQ. J was trimmed by 7 bases and V by 3 bases; bases with no gene match: 19. The CDR3 spells CASSSWGGSTRTSGRNEQFF. DNA for the CDR3: TGCGCCAGCAGCTCATGGGGGGGATCCACGAGGACTAGCGGGAGAAATGAGCAGTTCTTC.

This clone was seen once. This specimen includes other DNA sequences encoding the same CDR3. The rearrangement links TRBV19 to TRBJ2-6; tentative D call: TRBD1 (5 bases). This CDR3 is 15 amino acids long. Germline V gene sequence: CDR1 LNHDA, CDR2 SQIVND (reference sequence). V lost 7 bases, J lost 2 bases, and 12 bases lay in between. The CDR3 protein is CASTEGAAGANVLTF. CDR3 DNA: TGTGCCAGTACCGAAGGGGCGGCTGGGGCCAACGTCCTGACTTTC.

The chain recombines TRBV15 with TRBJ2-3, with D maybe TRBD2 (6 bases). The germline V gene encodes CDR1 LNHNV and CDR2 YYDKDF (reference sequence). CDR3 length: 18 residues. The V gene lost 0 bases and the J gene lost 1 base, with 17 bases spanning the gap. The CDR3 sequence is CATSRDRPGRFGTDTQYF. CDR3 nucleotides: TGTGCCACCAGCAGAGATCGTCCAGGGAGGTTTGGCACAGATACGCAGTATTTT.

With respect to this clone: Distinct nucleotide sequences in the sample also encode this CDR3. The genes are TRBV7-2 and TRBJ2-5; D possibly corresponds to TRBD2 (5 bases). Between the trimmed V and J ends, which lost 1 base and 2 bases, there was a span of 11 bases. Germline CDR1 reads SGHTA; CDR2 reads FQGNSA. The CDR3 loop spans 15 amino acids. Written as DNA, the CDR3 is TGTGCCAGCAGCTTAGGGGGAGCCCCACAAGAGACCCAGTACTTC. Its protein product is CASSLGGAPQETQYF.

The chain couples TRBV11-2 to TRBJ2-2; 9 positions match TRBD1. CDR1 and CDR2 (germline): SGHAT, FQNNGV. This CDR3 contains 14 residues. The J segment lost 6 bases and the V segment lost 3 bases, leaving 2 bases of the junction unmatched. In DNA form, the CDR3 reads TGTGCCAGCAGCTTGGGACAGGGTCCCGGGGAGCTGTTTTTT. The encoded protein is CASSLGQGPGELFF.

The rearrangement joins TRBV6-1 to TRBJ1-1; 11 bases match TRBD1. This CDR3 has 14 amino acids. Germline trimming cut 5 bases from V and 5 bases from J; bases unmatched to any gene: 4. Germline V gives CDR1 MNHNS, CDR2 SASEGT. This CDR3 reads CASSRDRGGTEAFF. CDR3 DNA sequence: TGTGCCAGCAGTAGGGACAGGGGGGGGACTGAAGCTTTCTTT.

CDR3 loop: CATSREWTSSNQPQHF. Written as DNA, the CDR3 is TGTGCCACCAGCAGAGAGTGGACGTCAAGCAATCAGCCCCAGCATTTT. J is TRBJ1-5 and V is TRBV15; D gene unclear. Between the trimmed V and J ends, which lost 0 bases and 1 base, there was a span of 10 bases. This CDR3 contains 16 residues. Germline lookup yields CDR1 LNHNV and CDR2 YYDKDF (reference sequence). The entire variable domain, with the rest obtained from reference TRBV15 and TRBJ1-5, is as follows: DAMVIQNPRYQVTQFGKPVTLSCSQTLNHNVMYWYQQKSSQAPKLLFHYYDKDFNNEADTPDNFQSRRPNTSFCFLDIRSPGLGDTAMYLCATSREWTSSNQPQHFGDGTRLSIL.

This sequence joins TRBV4-3 and TRBJ1-6; 10 bases match TRBD1. There are 16 residues in the CDR3. Germline values: CDR1 LGHNA, CDR2 YSLEER. Trimming removed 1 base from V and 10 bases from J; junction bases left unmatched: 7. In nucleotides, the CDR3 is TGCGCCAGCAGCCAAGGGGCCGGGACAGGGGTCTCACCCCTCCACTTT. Its translation: CASSQGAGTGVSPLHF.